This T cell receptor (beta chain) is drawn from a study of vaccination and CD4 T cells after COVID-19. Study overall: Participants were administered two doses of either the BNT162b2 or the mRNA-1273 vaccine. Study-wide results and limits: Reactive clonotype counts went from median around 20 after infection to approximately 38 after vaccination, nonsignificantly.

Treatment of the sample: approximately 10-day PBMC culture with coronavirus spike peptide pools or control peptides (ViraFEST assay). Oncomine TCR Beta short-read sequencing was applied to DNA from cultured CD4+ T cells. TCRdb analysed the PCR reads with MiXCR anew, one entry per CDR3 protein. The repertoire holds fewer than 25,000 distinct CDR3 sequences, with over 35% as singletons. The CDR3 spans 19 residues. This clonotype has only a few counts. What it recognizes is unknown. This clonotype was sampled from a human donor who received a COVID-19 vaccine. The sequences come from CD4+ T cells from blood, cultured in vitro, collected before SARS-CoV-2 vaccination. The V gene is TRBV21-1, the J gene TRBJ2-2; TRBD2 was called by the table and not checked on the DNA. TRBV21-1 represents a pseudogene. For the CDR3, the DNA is TGTGCCAGCAGCAAATCAGGCGCTAGCGGGGGGGCAAGCACCGGGGAGCTGTTTTTT. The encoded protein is CASSKSGASGGASTGELFF.